This T cell receptor beta chain was found in a study of blood T cell repertoires in COVID-19. As for the study in general: Researchers got acute and convalescent COVID-19 samples from the United States, Italy and Spain.

Germline V gene data show CDR1 as SGHAT and CDR2 as FQDESV (reference sequence). The CDR3 runs to 16 residues. V lost 4 bases, J lost 2 bases, and 7 bases stayed unmatched. Assay used: immunoSEQ multiplex PCR; TCRdb lists only in-frame clones, some missing. The sample yields approximately 150,000 clones, roughly 82% seen once. The sequence was obtained from a woman aged 65 to 85 with acute or convalescent COVID-19. Sequenced material: peripheral blood. This chain uses TRBV11-1 with TRBJ1-1, with TRBD1 matching 10 bases. The CDR3 coding sequence is TGTGCCAGCAGCTCCGGGACAGGGGTTAAAAACACTGAAGCTTTCTTT. Protein sequence: CASSSGTGVKNTEAFF.